The next 30 T cell receptor beta chains were all read from a single sample in a study of cytomegalovirus exposure and HLA in healthy donors. The PCR ran on 60 Vbeta and 13 Jbeta primers. Measured with immunoSEQ multiplex PCR; TCRdb has only the in-frame clones, and not every one. The profile shows about 140,000 clones, approximately 90% of them singletons. Source material: PBMCs. The receptors were sampled from a woman in her thirties in good health and CMV-seronegative.

The chain carries TRBV19 and TRBJ1-6, with 11 bases identical to TRBD1. This CDR3 is built from 16 residues. Germline V lookup: CDR1 LNHDA, CDR2 SQIVND (reference sequence). Unmatched junction bases numbered 8, after V lost 0 bases and J lost 13 bases. CDR3 sequence: CASSIDLRTGGFPLHF. For the CDR3, the DNA is TGTGCCAGTAGTATAGATCTGAGGACAGGGGGCTTCCCCCTCCACTTT.

The rearrangement uses TRBV2 and TRBJ2-7; the match to TRBD1 covers 7 bases. V shed 6 bases, J shed 1 base, and the junction held 6 bases outside the gene matches. The CDR3 runs to 14 residues. The germline V gene encodes CDR1 SNHLY and CDR2 FYNNEI. The CDR3 bases are TGTGCCAGCAGCCTCGACAGGGATTCCTACGAGCAGTACTTC. It is translated as CASSLDRDSYEQYF.

The J gene is TRBJ2-5, the V gene TRBV28; 7 nucleotides align to TRBD2. CDR1 and CDR2 from the germline V gene are MDHEN and SYDVKM. The CDR3 extends over 15 amino acids. V shed 4 bases and J 1 base; nucleotides not matched to a gene: 6. The chain's CDR3 is CASSWAGEAQETQYF. The CDR3 DNA is TGTGCCAGCAGTTGGGCGGGAGAGGCCCAAGAGACCCAGTACTTC.

The chain recombines TRBV13 with TRBJ1-2, with D uncertain. Trimming cost V 5 bases and J 12 bases, with 13 bases left between them. Germline lookup yields CDR1 PRHDT and CDR2 FYEKMQ (reference sequence). CDR3 size: 11 residues. The CDR3 sequence: CASSQGLAHTF. CDR3 DNA sequence: TGTGCCAGCAGCCAAGGACTTGCCCACACCTTC.

The chain carries TRBV6-5 and TRBJ1-2; D perhaps matches TRBD1 (5 bases). This CDR3 spans 13 amino acids. Looked up from germline, CDR1 is MNHEY and CDR2 is SVGAGI. V gave up 5 bases and J gave up 6 bases, with 13 bases separating them. The DNA of the CDR3 is TGTGCCAGCAGTAGTTTGGCAGGGAATGGCTACACCTTC. It codes for CASSSLAGNGYTF.

J is TRBJ2-3 and V is TRBV28; the D gene is possibly TRBD2 (5 bases). The CDR3 extends over 16 amino acids. V gave up 0 bases and J gave up 0 bases, with 10 bases separating them. CDR1 and CDR2 (germline): MDHEN, SYDVKM. CDR3 DNA: TGTGCCAGCAGTTTATGGGCGGGCGGGAGCACAGATACGCAGTATTTT. Translated, it gives CASSLWAGGSTDTQYF.

The genes are TRBV7-2 and TRBJ2-5; D unclear. Germline assignment: CDR1 SGHTA and CDR2 FQGNSA. CDR3 length: 13 residues. Trimming took 0 bases from V and 1 from J, leaving 3 bases between them. CDR3 coding DNA: TGTGCCAGCAGCTTAGCCTTCCAAGAGACCCAGTACTTC. Its protein product is CASSLAFQETQYF.

The rearrangement joins TRBV5-1 to TRBJ2-1; TRBD2 is a possible D gene (6 bases). The CDR3 is 16 residues long. CDR1 and CDR2 from the germline V gene are SGHRS and YFSETQ. V was cut by 5 bases and J by 4 bases, with 19 bases left in between. Here the CDR3 reads CASRPTLAPTYNEQFF. The CDR3 DNA reads as TGCGCCAGCAGGCCGACCCTAGCGCCTACATACAATGAGCAGTTCTTC.

The J gene is TRBJ2-5, the V gene TRBV2; D not resolved. The germline gives CDR1 SNHLY, CDR2 FYNNEI. This CDR3 has 15 amino acids. Trimming removed 3 bases at V and 3 bases at J, with 14 bases between. The CDR3 spells CASSDFGRGKETQYF. CDR3 nucleotides: TGTGCCAGCAGTGATTTCGGCAGAGGAAAAGAGACCCAGTACTTC.

The chain links TRBV6-5 to TRBJ2-1; TRBD2 aligns across 9 bases. The CDR3 consists of 15 residues. Germline V gene data show CDR1 as MNHEY and CDR2 as SVGAGI. The V and J ends lost 4 bases and 4 bases, in that order; junction bases with no gene match: 5. The CDR3 loop reads CASSFTSGYYNEQFF. In DNA, the CDR3 is TGTGCCAGCAGTTTTACTAGCGGGTATTACAATGAGCAGTTCTTC.

The V gene is TRBV5-4, the J gene TRBJ1-2, with D perhaps TRBD1 (5 bases). Trimming left V 9 bases short and J 8 bases short, with 17 bases between. This CDR3 has 12 residues. Germline CDR1 is SGHNT and CDR2 is YYREEE (reference sequence). The CDR3 nucleotides read TGTGCCACAAAGCACAGGTCTGGGGGCTACACCTTC. It yields the protein CATKHRSGGYTF.

The rearrangement joins TRBV20-1 to TRBJ1-2, with D possibly matching TRBD1 (5 bases). Germline CDR1 and CDR2: DFQATT and SNEGSKA (reference sequence). The CDR3 spans 11 residues. Deletions cut 7 bases from V and 10 bases from J, with 16 bases between. The CDR3 DNA follows: TGCAGTGTGACAGACCAGAACCACTACACCTTC. Translation: CSVTDQNHYTF.

J is TRBJ2-1 and V is TRBV19; tentatively, D is TRBD2 (6 bases). This CDR3 contains 17 residues. From germline, CDR1 is LNHDA and CDR2 SQIVND (reference sequence). Deletions cut 5 bases from V and 4 bases from J, with 21 bases between. The CDR3 DNA reads as TGTGCCAGTAGTCCCCGGGCGGGGTCCCTGGGATACAATGAGCAGTTCTTC. Protein: CASSPRAGSLGYNEQFF.

The J gene is TRBJ2-7, the V gene TRBV18; no firm D call. The germline V gene encodes CDR1 KGHSH and CDR2 LQKENI. This CDR3 comprises 14 residues. V lost 2 bases and J 0 bases, leaving 8 bases between the germline ends. The CDR3 sequence: CASSPGQNSYEQYF. CDR3 nucleotides: TGTGCCAGCTCACCAGGGCAGAACTCCTACGAGCAGTACTTC.

Of note for this clone: This same CDR3 is encoded by further DNA sequences in the sample. This chain uses TRBV7-2 with TRBJ2-5, with D possibly being TRBD1 (6 bases). Trimming removed 1 base from V and 2 bases from J, with 8 bases in between. Germline lookup yields CDR1 SGHTA and CDR2 FQGNSA. CDR3 length: 14 amino acids. CDR3 amino acids: CASSLGTAQETQYF. The CDR3 nucleotides read TGTGCCAGCAGCTTAGGGACAGCGCAAGAGACCCAGTACTTC.

This clone occurred once. The V gene is TRBV11-2, the J gene TRBJ2-5; 15 nucleotides align to TRBD2. CDR1 is SGHAT and CDR2 is FQNNGV in the germline V gene. V lost 5 bases, J lost 4 bases, and 2 bases stayed unmatched. The CDR3 extends over 15 amino acids. The CDR3 DNA sequence: TGTGCCAGCAGCACGGGACTAGCGGGAGGAGAGACCCAGTACTTC. Protein sequence: CASSTGLAGGETQYF.

The chain has TRBV7-2 and TRBJ2-7, with D maybe TRBD1 (5 bases). Trimming stripped 3 bases from V and 2 bases from J, with 8 bases between. The CDR3 runs 13 residues. Germline CDR1 reads SGHTA; CDR2 reads FQGNSA. CDR3 in amino acids: CASSLQGTYEQYF. DNA for the CDR3: TGTGCCAGCAGCTTGCAGGGAACCTACGAGCAGTACTTC. Full variable domain (outside the CDR3, taken from reference TRBV7-2 and TRBJ2-7): GAGVSQSPSNKVTEKGKDVELRCDPISGHTALYWYRQSLGQGLEFLIYFQGNSAPDKSGLPSDRFSAERTGGSVSTLTIQRTQQEDSAVYLCASSLQGTYEQYFGPGTRLTVT.

This clone is a singleton in its sample. This sequence joins TRBV7-6 and TRBJ2-7; D possibly corresponds to TRBD2 (6 bases). The CDR3 covers 16 residues. The V end lost 4 bases, the J end lost 1 base, and 17 bases lay between the germline ends. Germline V CDR1 and CDR2: SGHVS, FNYEAQ. The DNA of the CDR3 is TGTGCCAGCAGCTCCCTATTAGGCGGGGATTCCTACGAGCAGTACTTC. This gives the protein CASSSLLGGDSYEQYF.

The genes are TRBV27 and TRBJ2-5, with D tentatively TRBD2 (5 bases). The CDR3 runs to 13 residues. Germline loops: CDR1 MNHEY, CDR2 SMNVEV (reference sequence). With 3 bases removed from V and 1 base from J, the gap between germline ends came to 6 bases. CDR3 sequence: CASSFAGQETQYF. The CDR3 nucleotides are TGTGCCAGCAGTTTTGCGGGCCAAGAGACCCAGTACTTC.

The V gene is TRBV7-9, the J gene TRBJ2-5, with 7 positions matching TRBD2. V trimming: 1 base; J trimming: 5 bases; junction bases outside the gene matches: 13. Germline CDR1 and CDR2: SEHNR and FQNEAQ (reference sequence). This CDR3 spans 17 amino acids. The CDR3 loop reads CASSLVGFELALETQYF. The CDR3 DNA reads as TGTGCCAGCAGCTTAGTGGGTTTTGAACTAGCGTTGGAGACCCAGTACTTC.

In regard to this clone: This CDR3 is also generated by other DNA sequences in the sample. This rearrangement joins TRBV7-3 to TRBJ2-3; possibly TRBD2 for D (5 bases). Trimming cost V 3 bases and J 3 bases, with 7 bases left between them. The CDR3 length is 13 residues. From germline, CDR1 is SGHTA and CDR2 FQGTGA. The CDR3 reads CASSFRGTDTQYF. As DNA, the CDR3 is TGTGCCAGCAGCTTTAGAGGGACAGATACGCAGTATTTT.

V is TRBV28 and J is TRBJ2-7; 9 positions match TRBD1. V was pared by 1 base and J by 5 bases, with 6 bases of the junction left unmatched. This CDR3 is 15 amino acids long. Germline CDR1 MDHEN, CDR2 SYDVKM. CDR3 region: CASSLSGTGYHEQYF. CDR3 nucleotide sequence: TGTGCCAGCAGTTTATCCGGGACAGGGTACCACGAGCAGTACTTC.

This clone has a single count. The chain combines TRBV7-2 with TRBJ1-1; 9 bases fit TRBD1. This CDR3 contains 13 residues. The V and J ends lost 2 bases and 12 bases, in that order; junction bases with no gene match: 7. Germline V gene data show CDR1 as SGHTA and CDR2 as FQGNSA. This CDR3 is CASSLNRGQGTFF. CDR3 sequence (DNA): TGTGCCAGCAGCTTAAACAGGGGGCAGGGAACTTTCTTT. The whole variable domain, filled in from reference TRBV7-2 and TRBJ1-1, reads GAGVSQSPSNKVTEKGKDVELRCDPISGHTALYWYRQSLGQGLEFLIYFQGNSAPDKSGLPSDRFSAERTGGSVSTLTIQRTQQEDSAVYLCASSLNRGQGTFFGQGTRLTVV.

The chain is built from TRBV11-2 and TRBJ2-1, with 7 bases matching TRBD2. The V segment lost 4 bases and the J segment 3 bases; nucleotides outside the gene matches: 9. The germline V gene encodes CDR1 SGHAT and CDR2 FQNNGV. The CDR3 is 16 amino acids. The CDR3 protein is CASSSKGAGLYNEQFF. As DNA, the CDR3 is TGTGCCAGCAGCTCGAAGGGAGCGGGGCTCTACAATGAGCAGTTCTTC.

The chain couples TRBV5-6 to TRBJ1-4; weak D call: TRBD1 (6 bases). With 2 bases removed from V and 7 bases from J, the gap between germline ends came to 12 bases. The germline V gene encodes CDR1 SGHDT and CDR2 YYEEEE. This CDR3 region has 14 residues. CDR3 DNA: TGTGCCAGCAGCTTCGGGGGGCTAGGTGAAAAACTGTTTTTT. It specifies CASSFGGLGEKLFF.

The J gene is TRBJ1-1, the V gene TRBV18, with D unclear. Germline assignment: CDR1 KGHSH and CDR2 LQKENI. V was clipped by 4 bases and J by 1 base, with 7 bases between them. The CDR3 is made up of 13 amino acids. Here the CDR3 reads CASSLQTNTEAFF. The CDR3 DNA reads as TGTGCCAGCTCACTACAGACGAACACTGAAGCTTTCTTT. The full variable domain, with the rest looked up from reference TRBV18 and TRBJ1-1, is NAGVMQNPRHLVRRRGQEARLRCSPMKGHSHVYWYRQLPEEGLKFMVYLQKENIIDESGMPKERFSAEFPKEGPSILRIQQVVRGDSAAYFCASSLQTNTEAFFGQGTRLTVV.

The chain's CDR3 is CASSSETSETYEQYF. In DNA, the CDR3 is TGTGCCAGCAGTTCGGAAACTAGCGAAACCTACGAGCAGTACTTC. The chain is built from TRBV28 and TRBJ2-7, with TRBD2 matching 7 bases. The germline gives CDR1 MDHEN, CDR2 SYDVKM. Unmatched junction bases numbered 8, after V lost 4 bases and J lost 2 bases. The CDR3 runs 15 residues.

This clone is a singleton in its sample. This rearrangement joins TRBV25-1 to TRBJ2-1, with D unclear. Per germline, CDR1 MGHDK and CDR2 SYGVNS. The CDR3 spans 18 residues. Trimming cost V 4 bases and J 0 bases, with 19 bases left between them. CDR3 sequence: CASSGPPHKASSYNEQFF. In DNA form, the CDR3 reads TGTGCCAGCAGTGGTCCCCCCCATAAAGCGAGCTCCTACAATGAGCAGTTCTTC.

This clone was counted only a few times. The J gene is TRBJ2-1, the V gene TRBV18; 9 bases align to TRBD2. Germline assignment: CDR1 KGHSH and CDR2 LQKENI. V dropped 3 bases and J dropped 7; count of bases not matched to a gene: 10. The CDR3 is 16 residues long. CDR3 DNA: TGTGCCAGCTCACCCAGACTAGCGGAGGCGGGAAATGAGCAGTTCTTC. It encodes CASSPRLAEAGNEQFF.

The CDR3 coding sequence is TGCGCCACCAAAACCGACTCCTCGCGCAATGAGCAGTTCTTC. Translation: CATKTDSSRNEQFF. V and J are TRBV5-1 and TRBJ2-1; D gene uncertain. Germline V gene sequence: CDR1 SGHRS, CDR2 YFSETQ. Trimming pared 9 bases from V and 6 bases from J, leaving 19 bases between. The length of the CDR3 is 14 residues.